This T cell receptor (beta chain) was captured in a study of Graves' ophthalmopathy and Graves' hyperthyroidism. Broader study findings: This model predicted ophthalmopathy progression (sensitivity around 70%, specificity 72% to 85%).

Beta-chain TCR CDR3 regions were amplified from RNA transcripts. First-round RT-PCR employed HTBI primers, with a second-round multiplex PCR after it. Via MiXCR, TCRdb re-called the multiplex PCR reads, giving one row per CDR3 protein. The sample shows some 410,000 distinct CDR3 sequences, under 25% of them seen only once. Germline values: CDR1 SNHLY, CDR2 FYNNEI. The ends were cut back, 11 bases at V and 4 bases at J, with 15 bases in the middle. The CDR3 sequence is 13 residues long. This clonotype has at least ten counts. Antigen: not known. The specimen was peripheral blood. The sequence derives from a woman aged 18-35 years with stable Graves' hyperthyroidism. The chain joins TRBV2 to TRBJ1-5; unclear D gene. Here the CDR3 reads CASLRDSNQPQHF. In DNA, the CDR3 is TGTGCCTCTCTGCGGGATTCTAATCAGCCCCAGCATTTT.